A single sample gave rise to the 21 T cell receptor beta chains below, sequenced in a study of T cell responses to AZD1222 COVID-19 vaccine (TCRdb year 2021). Library generation was performed with the immunoSEQ multiplex PCR assay. The source is immuneACCESS, and TCRdb retained only in-frame sequences with V and J called. Part of the clones is not carried over; for the studies checked, unresolved V genes explain less than half of this, and the remainder is unexplained. This sample has approximately 130,000 clones in its table, and more than 85% of those were observed once. 1.5% to 2% of the sample is taken by the ten largest. Interpreted using the paper, the time point label stands for: baseline before first vaccination. The sequencing here drew on peripheral blood, taken on day 0 of AZD1222 vaccination. These receptors all stem from an adult in good health.

The count of this clone is one. V usage is TRBV5-5 and J usage is TRBJ1-1; D might be TRBD1 (5 bases). The germline V and J ends were trimmed by 0 bases and 3 bases, with 12 bases remaining between them. CDR3 length: 15 residues. Germline assignment: CDR1 SGHKS and CDR2 YYEKEE (reference sequence). CDR3 sequence: CASSLVQGRYTEAFF. The CDR3 DNA sequence: TGTGCCAGCAGCTTGGTGCAGGGCAGATACACTGAAGCTTTCTTT.

This sequence joins TRBV12-3 or TRBV12-4 and TRBJ1-2, with 8 bases that match TRBD1. The CDR3 is made up of 13 amino acids. With V trimmed by 5 bases and J by 4 bases, 3 bases remained unmatched. The CDR3 DNA reads TGTGCCAGCAGTCGGGACAGGACCTATGGCTACACCTTC. Encoded protein: CASSRDRTYGYTF.

The chain links TRBV9 to TRBJ2-7, with D perhaps TRBD2 (5 bases). Germline V lookup: CDR1 SGDLS, CDR2 YYNGEE. There are 13 residues in the CDR3. V was trimmed by 3 bases and J by 2 bases, leaving 9 bases between them. CDR3 amino acids: CASSDRLTYEQYF. In DNA, the CDR3 is TGTGCCAGCAGCGACCGACTAACCTACGAGCAGTACTTC.

This chain joins TRBV15 and TRBJ2-2; D is undetermined. V lost 0 bases and J lost 0, with 5 bases in between. Germline-derived CDR1 and CDR2 are LNHNV and YYDKDF (reference sequence). CDR3 length equals 15 residues. The CDR3, as DNA: TGTGCCACCAGCAGAGATCGGCCGAACACCGGGGAGCTGTTTTTT. It is translated as CATSRDRPNTGELFF.

The chain couples TRBV7-9 to TRBJ1-6; 9 nucleotides match TRBD1. This CDR3 is 17 amino acids long. The V gene end was trimmed by 5 bases and the J gene end by 2 bases; junction bases not matched to a gene: 7. Germline loops: CDR1 SEHNR, CDR2 FQNEAQ (reference sequence). The CDR3 here is CASSVWTGDTYNSPLHF. The CDR3 bases are TGTGCCAGCAGCGTATGGACAGGGGACACCTATAATTCACCCCTCCACTTT. The full variable domain, its missing parts supplied by reference TRBV7-9 and TRBJ1-6, is DTGVSQNPRHKITKRGQNVTFRCDPISEHNRLYWYRQTLGQGPEFLTYFQNEAQLEKSRLLSDRFSAERPKGSFSTLEIQRTEQGDSAMYLCASSVWTGDTYNSPLHFGNGTRLTVT.

The rearrangement uses TRBV7-8 and TRBJ2-2; D is unclear. CDR1 is SGHVS and CDR2 is FQNEAQ in the germline V gene. The germline V and J ends were trimmed by 8 bases and 1 base, with 14 bases remaining between them. The length of the CDR3 is 15 residues. CDR3 sequence: CASRGAGRNTGELFF. DNA of the CDR3: TGTGCCAGCCGCGGAGCCGGCAGGAACACCGGGGAGCTGTTTTTT.

The chain carries TRBV3-1 (or the pseudogene TRBV3-2) and TRBJ1-5; D gene unclear. The CDR3 totals 16 residues. Trimming pared 4 bases from V and 2 bases from J, leaving 15 bases between. Per germline, CDR1 LGHDT and CDR2 YNNKEL (reference sequence). CDR3 region: CASSLGNPPGNQPQHF. CDR3 in DNA: TGTGCCAGCAGCCTTGGTAATCCCCCCGGCAATCAGCCCCAGCATTTT.

This clone was detected once. The V and J genes are TRBV12-5 and TRBJ2-5; 12 bases are shared with TRBD1. There are 16 residues in the CDR3. Germline CDR1 is LGHNT and CDR2 is FRNRAP. Germline trimming cut 7 bases from V and 1 base from J; bases unmatched to any gene: 7. CDR3 amino acids: CASASWGQGAQETQYF. The CDR3 nucleotides read TGTGCTAGTGCCTCATGGGGACAGGGGGCCCAAGAGACCCAGTACTTC.

J is TRBJ1-1 and V is TRBV5-6; 11 nucleotides agree with TRBD1. V shed 4 bases and J 7 bases; nucleotides not matched to a gene: 3. The CDR3 is 13 residues long. The germline V gene encodes CDR1 SGHDT and CDR2 YYEEEE. CDR3 DNA sequence: TGTGCCAGCAGCGAGGGGACAGGGGGTGAAGCTTTCTTT. The encoded protein is CASSEGTGGEAFF.

This chain connects TRBV28 to TRBJ2-7; D not certain. The CDR3 loop spans 12 amino acids. The germline V gene has CDR1 MDHEN and CDR2 SYDVKM. Between the trimmed V and J ends, which lost 2 bases and 3 bases, there was a span of 5 bases. CDR3 loop: CASSLQDYEQYF. The CDR3 coding sequence is TGTGCCAGCAGTTTACAGGACTACGAGCAGTACTTC.

The chain is built from TRBV18 and TRBJ2-3, with unresolved D. Germline V gives CDR1 KGHSH, CDR2 LQKENI. The length of the CDR3 is 15 residues. Trimming took off 0 bases at V and 2 bases at J, with 9 bases between the two ends. The CDR3 DNA reads TGTGCCAGCTCACCACCTCCTGGGCCCACAGATACGCAGTATTTT. Amino acid sequence: CASSPPPGPTDTQYF.

The chain joins TRBV6-4 to TRBJ1-2; 10 bases are a match to TRBD1. CDR1 MRHNA and CDR2 SNTAGT come from the germline V gene. V dropped 4 bases and J dropped 8; count of bases not matched to a gene: 10. There are 15 residues in the CDR3. Here the CDR3 reads CASSGERQGAGGYTF. CDR3 sequence (DNA): TGTGCCAGCAGTGGCGAAAGACAGGGGGCTGGAGGCTACACCTTC.

The rearrangement joins TRBV4-1 to TRBJ1-2; D is perhaps TRBD1 (6 bases). This CDR3 is 16 amino acids long. From germline, CDR1 is MGHRA and CDR2 YSYEKL. The V and J ends lost 3 bases and 0 bases respectively, with 14 bases between them. CDR3 sequence reads: CASSQSRDTTNYGYTF. CDR3 nucleotide sequence: TGCGCCAGCAGCCAGTCCCGGGACACGACTAACTATGGCTACACCTTC.

The rearrangement links TRBV7-3 to TRBJ2-7; TRBD2 matches at 10 bases. The V gene's germline CDR1 is SGHTA and CDR2 FQGTGA. V shed 1 base and J 7 bases; nucleotides not matched to a gene: 16. This CDR3 contains 18 residues. CDR3 in DNA: TGTGCCAGCAGCTTAAATCCCCCACTAGCGGGGCTCTCGGTGGAGCAGTACTTC. The encoded protein is CASSLNPPLAGLSVEQYF.

This chain joins TRBV9 and TRBJ2-1, with 14 bases matching TRBD2. CDR1 is SGDLS, CDR2 YYNGEE, per germline. The CDR3 length is 16 residues. V dropped 3 bases and J dropped 9; count of bases not matched to a gene: 8. The DNA of the CDR3 is TGTGCCAGCAGCGCCCCCGGGACTAGCGGGAGAGCTGAGCAGTTCTTC. Protein sequence: CASSAPGTSGRAEQFF.

CDR3 in amino acids: CASSYGGLQETQYF. As DNA, the CDR3 is TGCGCCAGCAGCTACGGGGGCCTTCAAGAGACCCAGTACTTC. This chain uses TRBV5-1 with TRBJ2-5, with D perhaps matching TRBD1 or TRBD2 (6 bases each). There are 14 residues in the CDR3. With 3 bases removed from V and 2 bases from J, the gap between germline ends came to 11 bases. Germline lookup yields CDR1 SGHRS and CDR2 YFSETQ.

This clone was counted between two and nine times. The gene calls are TRBV6-4 and TRBJ1-6; TRBD1 aligns across 8 bases. V was pared by 0 bases and J by 10 bases, with 17 bases of the junction left unmatched. Germline V gene data show CDR1 as MRHNA and CDR2 as SNTAGT. CDR3 size: 19 residues. CDR3 sequence reads: CASSDSSIVTGGEESPLHF. The CDR3 DNA reads TGTGCCAGCAGTGACTCGAGTATTGTCACAGGGGGAGAGGAGTCACCCCTCCACTTT.

The V call is TRBV19, the J call TRBJ1-5; D is undetermined. The CDR3 consists of 15 residues. Trimming left V 3 bases short and J 4 bases short, with 13 bases between. Germline V gene lookup returns CDR1 LNHDA and CDR2 SQIVND (reference sequence). The CDR3 loop is CASSMTTNGNQPQHF. The CDR3 nucleotides read TGTGCCAGTAGTATGACGACCAACGGGAATCAGCCCCAGCATTTT.

The chain uses TRBV12-3 or TRBV12-4 and TRBJ1-4; the D gene is possibly TRBD1 (6 bases). The V end lost 6 bases, the J end lost 3 bases, and 8 bases lay between the germline ends. This CDR3 comprises 13 residues. CDR3 protein: CASRGAPNEKLFF. For the CDR3, the DNA is TGTGCCAGCAGGGGGGCGCCTAATGAAAAACTGTTTTTT.

V and J are TRBV3-1 (or the pseudogene TRBV3-2) and TRBJ2-2; D call uncertain. The V and J ends lost 1 base and 5 bases respectively, with 2 bases between them. Germline V lookup: CDR1 LGHDT, CDR2 YNNKEL (reference sequence). The CDR3 sequence is 12 residues long. For the CDR3, the DNA is TGTGCCAGCAGCCAAGGGACCGGGGAGCTGTTTTTT. Its protein product is CASSQGTGELFF.

The chain uses TRBV6-4 and TRBJ2-5; 7 bases are shared with TRBD1. The length of the CDR3 is 13 residues. V shed 6 bases and J 3 bases; nucleotides not matched to a gene: 4. CDR1 is MRHNA, CDR2 SNTAGT, per germline. The CDR3: CASSRTGEETQYF. In nucleotides, the CDR3 is TGTGCCAGCAGCAGGACAGGAGAAGAGACCCAGTACTTC.